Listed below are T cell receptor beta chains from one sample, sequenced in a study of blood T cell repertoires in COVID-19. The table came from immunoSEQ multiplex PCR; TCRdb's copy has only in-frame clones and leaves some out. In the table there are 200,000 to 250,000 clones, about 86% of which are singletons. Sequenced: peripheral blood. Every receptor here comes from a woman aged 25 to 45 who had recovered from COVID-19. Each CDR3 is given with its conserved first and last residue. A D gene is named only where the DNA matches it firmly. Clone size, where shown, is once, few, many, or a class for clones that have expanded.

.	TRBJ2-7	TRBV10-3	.	CASGLSYEQYF	TGTGCCAGTGGACTTTCCTACGAGCAGTACTTC
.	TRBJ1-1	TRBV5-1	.	CASSYGHPSDTEAFF	TGCGCCAGCAGCTATGGACATCCTTCTGACACTGAAGCTTTCTTT
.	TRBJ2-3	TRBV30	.	CAWSPDGQLEDTQYF	TGTGCCTGGAGTCCCGACGGACAGTTGGAAGATACGCAGTATTTT
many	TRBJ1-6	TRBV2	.	CASSETEGGNSPLHF	TGTGCCAGCAGTGAAACGGAAGGCGGTAATTCACCCCTCCACTTT
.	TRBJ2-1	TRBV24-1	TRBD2	CATSDFSGLAGANEQFF	TGTGCCACCAGTGATTTCTCCGGACTAGCGGGAGCAAATGAGCAGTTCTTC
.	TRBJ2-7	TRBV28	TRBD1	CASSIPGQGTDEQYF	TGTGCCAGCAGTATCCCGGGACAGGGGACCGACGAGCAGTACTTC
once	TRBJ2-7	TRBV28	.	CASSLVSGSARFVEQYF	TGTGCCAGCAGTTTAGTTAGTGGGAGTGCCCGGTTTGTGGAGCAGTACTTC
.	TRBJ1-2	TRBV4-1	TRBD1	CASSQEETYVGQDYGYTF	TGCGCCAGCAGCCAAGAAGAGACGTACGTGGGACAGGACTATGGCTACACCTTC
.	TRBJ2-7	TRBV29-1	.	CSVVRGAYEQYF	TGCAGCGTCGTCAGGGGCGCCTACGAGCAGTACTTC
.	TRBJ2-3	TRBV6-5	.	CASSYSGGSTDTQYF	TGTGCCAGCAGTTACTCTGGGGGGAGCACAGATACGCAGTATTTT
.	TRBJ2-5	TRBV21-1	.	CASSDLGQGEAAQETQYF	TGTGCCAGCAGCGATTTGGGACAGGGAGAAGCCGCCCAAGAGACCCAGTACTTC
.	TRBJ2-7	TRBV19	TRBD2	CASNGGGAYEQYF	TGTGCCAGTAACGGCGGGGGAGCCTACGAGCAGTACTTC
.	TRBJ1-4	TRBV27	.	CASSPRTERNEKLFF	TGTGCCAGCAGTCCAAGGACAGAAAGGAATGAAAAACTGTTTTTT
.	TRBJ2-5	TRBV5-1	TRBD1	CASSRGQADHGTQYF	TGCGCCAGCAGCCGGGGACAGGCCGACCACGGGACCCAGTACTTC
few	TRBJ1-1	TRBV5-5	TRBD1	CASSWDRAEAFF	TGTGCCAGCAGCTGGGACAGGGCTGAAGCTTTCTTT
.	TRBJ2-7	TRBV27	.	CASSVDIERAYEQYF	TGTGCCAGCAGTGTTGACATAGAGAGGGCTTACGAGCAGTACTTC
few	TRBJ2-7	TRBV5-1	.	CASSFIIGGERYEQYF	TGCGCCAGCAGCTTTATAATTGGGGGCGAGAGATACGAGCAGTACTTC
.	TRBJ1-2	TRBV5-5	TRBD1	CASSAKGQTTYGYTF	TGTGCCAGCAGCGCCAAGGGACAGACGACCTATGGCTACACCTTC
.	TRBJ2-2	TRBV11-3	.	CASTQGGATGELFF	TGTGCCAGCACCCAAGGCGGGGCTACCGGGGAGCTGTTTTTT
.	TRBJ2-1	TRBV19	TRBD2	CAGGGENYNEQFF	TGTGCCGGGGGAGGGGAGAACTACAATGAGCAGTTCTTC
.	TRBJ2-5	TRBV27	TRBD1	CASSLTTGGETQYF	TGTGCCAGCAGTTTAACGACAGGGGGGGAGACCCAGTACTTC
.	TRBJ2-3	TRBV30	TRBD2	CAWSAGLGTDTQYF	TGTGCCTGGAGTGCGGGACTAGGAACAGATACGCAGTATTTT
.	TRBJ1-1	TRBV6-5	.	CASSRVGDMNTEAFF	TGTGCCAGCAGCAGGGTTGGAGACATGAACACTGAAGCTTTCTTT